This T cell receptor beta chain was profiled in a study of blood T cell repertoires in COVID-19. The length of the CDR3 is 13 residues. From germline, CDR1 is MGHRA and CDR2 YSYEKL. The V end was cut by 2 bases, the J end by 1 base, with 5 bases between. Profiled with immunoSEQ multiplex PCR; TCRdb holds only in-frame clones, not every one. The sample has more than 95,000 clones; around 84% are singletons. The chain carries TRBV4-1 and TRBJ1-1; D is undetermined. The sequenced sample was peripheral blood. The sequence was obtained from a man in his 60s with acute or convalescent COVID-19. The CDR3 reads CASSQFKNTEAFF. DNA for the CDR3: TGCGCCAGCAGCCAATTTAAGAACACTGAAGCTTTCTTT.